These 24 T cell receptor beta chains were sequenced from one sample in a study of T cells in Graves' hyperthyroidism and ophthalmopathy. It was RNA transcripts that yielded the amplified TCR beta CDR3 regions. Using the HTBI primer set, a first-round RT-PCR was run on the TCR CDR3. In TCRdb, the multiplex PCR reads were re-called with MiXCR into one record per CDR3 protein. The data show 140,000 or so distinct CDR3 sequences, approximately 20% seen once. Source material: blood. The receptors were gathered from a woman aged 50 to 60 with Graves' hyperthyroidism that later progressed to Graves' ophthalmopathy.

There are many counts of this clonotype. The CDR3 here is CASSLGQPGANVLTF. CDR3 bases: TGTGCCAGCAGCCTCGGACAGCCCGGGGCCAACGTCCTGACTTTC. The chain joins TRBV7-9 to TRBJ2-6; a possible D gene is TRBD1 (6 bases). Between the trimmed V and J ends, which lost 5 bases and 4 bases, there was a span of 12 bases. The CDR3 extends over 15 amino acids. CDR1 is SEHNR and CDR2 is FQNEAQ in the germline V gene (reference sequence).

This clonotype was detected many times. This chain uses TRBV29-1 with TRBJ1-1; TRBD1 might be the D (6 bases). The CDR3 is 15 amino acids. The germline gives CDR1 SQVTM, CDR2 ANQGSEA. V lost 6 bases and J 5 bases, leaving 22 bases between the germline ends. CDR3 sequence: CSVDPGHLKGTEAFF. The DNA of the CDR3 is TGCAGCGTCGATCCGGGACACCTAAAGGGGACTGAAGCTTTCTTT. Full variable domain (outside the CDR3, taken from reference TRBV29-1 and TRBJ1-1): SAVISQKPSRDICQRGTSLTIQCQVDSQVTMMFWYRQQPGQSLTLIATANQGSEATYESGFVIDKFPISRPNLTFSTLTVSNMSPEDSSIYLCSVDPGHLKGTEAFFGQGTRLTVV.

This clonotype showed up many times. The chain has TRBV12-3 or TRBV12-4 and TRBJ2-5, with D perhaps matching TRBD1 or TRBD2 (6 bases each). V lost 1 base and J 7 bases, leaving 19 bases between the germline ends. CDR3 size: 16 residues. CDR3 bases: TGTGCCAGCAGTTTAGGGGGGGCGGGGCGTCGGGGGACCCAGTACTTC. Its protein product is CASSLGGAGRRGTQYF.

The chain combines TRBV7-2 with TRBJ2-7, with D uncertain. The CDR3 runs 13 residues. The V and J ends lost 3 bases and 0 bases respectively, with 6 bases between them. Germline values: CDR1 SGHTA, CDR2 FQGNSA. The CDR3 here is CASSFQSSYEQYF. Written as DNA, the CDR3 is TGTGCCAGCAGCTTTCAGAGCTCCTACGAGCAGTACTTC.

This clonotype has only a few counts. The chain links TRBV27 to TRBJ2-6; 12 bases align to TRBD2. CDR3 length equals 18 residues. The V and J ends lost 4 bases and 4 bases, in that order; junction bases with no gene match: 8. Germline V gene sequence: CDR1 MNHEY, CDR2 SMNVEV (reference sequence). The CDR3 is CASSSRTSGITGANVLTF. DNA of the CDR3: TGTGCCAGCAGTTCCCGGACTAGCGGGATTACAGGGGCCAACGTCCTGACTTTC.

This clonotype was seen at least ten times. V and J are TRBV5-1 and TRBJ2-2; the D is unclear. The CDR3 loop spans 14 amino acids. Germline V gives CDR1 SGHRS, CDR2 YFSETQ. The V and J ends lost 7 bases and 5 bases respectively, with 15 bases between them. CDR3 protein: CASGGGRRTGELFF. The CDR3 bases are TGCGCCAGCGGCGGCGGACGTCGGACCGGGGAGCTGTTTTTT.

This clonotype was picked up many times. The chain couples TRBV6-1 to TRBJ2-1; D is perhaps TRBD2 (6 bases). Germline CDR1 and CDR2: MNHNS and SASEGT. Trimming shortened V by 8 bases and J by 0 bases, and 8 bases separated the two germline ends. The CDR3 covers 13 residues. CDR3 amino acids: CASGGNSYNEQFF. Written as DNA, the CDR3 is TGTGCCAGCGGGGGGAACTCCTACAATGAGCAGTTCTTC.

The chain links TRBV5-1 to TRBJ2-5, with D hard to call. Trimming pared 7 bases from V and 3 bases from J, leaving 10 bases between. The CDR3 totals 12 residues. CDR1 is SGHRS, CDR2 YFSETQ, per germline. The CDR3 loop is CASGRLKETQYF. DNA for the CDR3: TGCGCCAGCGGCCGACTCAAAGAGACCCAGTACTTC. The whole variable domain, filled in from reference TRBV5-1 and TRBJ2-5, reads KAGVTQTPRYLIKTRGQQVTLSCSPISGHRSVSWYQQTPGQGLQFLFEYFSETQRNKGNFPGRFSGRQFSNSRSEMNVSTLELGDSALYLCASGRLKETQYFGPGTRLLVL.

The table lists this clonotype with many counts. The V and J genes are TRBV7-2 and TRBJ2-5; 10 bases align to TRBD1. V was clipped by 0 bases and J by 4 bases; unmatched bases: 5. The CDR3 covers 16 residues. Germline CDR1 is SGHTA and CDR2 is FQGNSA. CDR3 in amino acids: CASSLADRGLRETQYF. The CDR3 DNA is TGTGCCAGCAGCTTAGCCGACAGGGGGCTGCGAGAGACCCAGTACTTC.

The chain combines TRBV19 with TRBJ1-5; D gene uncertain. Germline CDR1 is LNHDA and CDR2 is SQIVND (reference sequence). V gave up 3 bases and J gave up 0 bases, with 12 bases separating them. The CDR3 spans 16 residues. CDR3: CASSILATTSNQPQHF. CDR3 DNA: TGTGCCAGTAGTATTCTGGCCACGACTAGCAATCAGCCCCAGCATTTT.

This clonotype has a count of ten or more. The chain has TRBV27 and TRBJ1-1; D remains ambiguous. The CDR3 is 15 residues long. V dropped 0 bases and J dropped 1 base, with 9 bases sitting between them. Germline V gene data show CDR1 as MNHEY and CDR2 as SMNVEV (reference sequence). The CDR3 region has the DNA TGTGCCAGCAGTTTATCCCCGAAACCGAACACTGAAGCTTTCTTT. Protein sequence: CASSLSPKPNTEAFF.

About this clonotype: A much larger clone is a single base away; this may be a read error. The CDR3 region has the DNA TGCAGTGCTGAAGGGGACGGGGAGCCGAAGGAAGCTTTCTTT. Translation gives CSAEGDGEPKEAFF. The chain employs TRBV20-1 and TRBJ1-1; D is perhaps TRBD1 (5 bases). This CDR3 region has 14 residues. V was shortened by 5 bases and J by 8 bases, with 21 bases between the two germline ends. Germline V gene data show CDR1 as DFQATT and CDR2 as SNEGSKA (reference sequence).

The rearrangement links TRBV5-5 to TRBJ2-7; D gene unclear. Trimming removed 4 bases at V and 4 bases at J, with 9 bases between. CDR3 length equals 12 residues. The germline gives CDR1 SGHKS, CDR2 YYEKEE (reference sequence). DNA of the CDR3: TGTGCCAGCAGCCGACATACTTACGAGCAGTACTTC. Translated, it gives CASSRHTYEQYF.

The rearrangement links TRBV20-1 to TRBJ2-7; 8 bases agree with TRBD1. This CDR3 has 14 amino acids. Germline V gives CDR1 DFQATT, CDR2 SNEGSKA (reference sequence). The J segment lost 0 bases and the V segment lost 5 bases, leaving 6 bases of the junction unmatched. The CDR3 loop reads CSAHRGVSSYEQYF. The CDR3 DNA sequence: TGCAGTGCTCACAGGGGGGTTAGCTCCTACGAGCAGTACTTC.

This clonotype came up once. The chain joins TRBV30 to TRBJ1-1, with D uncertain. With 0 bases removed from V and 2 bases from J, the gap between germline ends came to 16 bases. CDR1 and CDR2 from the germline V gene are GTSNPN and SVGIG (reference sequence). This CDR3 is built from 16 residues. The CDR3, as DNA: TGTGCCTGGAGTGTACGGCTATCTTCCTTCAACACTGAAGCTTTCTTT. Translation: CAWSVRLSSFNTEAFF.

This chain joins TRBV3-1 and TRBJ2-7; D is possibly TRBD2 (6 bases). V lost 4 bases, J lost 0 bases, and 19 bases lay in between. The V gene's germline CDR1 is LGHDT and CDR2 YNNKEL (reference sequence). The CDR3 consists of 17 residues. CDR3 sequence reads: CASSPPGWTTNSYEQYF. The CDR3 region has the DNA TGTGCCAGCAGCCCGCCCGGGTGGACTACGAACTCCTACGAGCAGTACTTC.

This clonotype occurred a few times. The rearrangement links TRBV4-1 to TRBJ2-3; D gene uncertain. This CDR3 has 13 amino acids. Germline loops: CDR1 MGHRA, CDR2 YSYEKL. V lost 1 base to trimming and J lost 1 base, with 3 bases between them. CDR3 in amino acids: CASSQAGTDTQYF. The DNA of the CDR3 is TGCGCCAGCAGCCAAGCGGGCACAGATACGCAGTATTTT.

In this sample, this clonotype turned up many times. This chain joins TRBV20-1 and TRBJ2-7; D perhaps matches TRBD2 (5 bases). Deletions cut 2 bases from V and 0 bases from J, with 11 bases between. The V gene's germline CDR1 is DFQATT and CDR2 SNEGSKA (reference sequence). This CDR3 is 14 amino acids long. In DNA form, the CDR3 reads TGCAGTGCTAGACGCAGGACTCTCTCCTACGAGCAGTACTTC. Protein sequence: CSARRRTLSYEQYF.

This clonotype has a count of ten or more. The V gene is TRBV30, the J gene TRBJ1-2; D is unresolved. The germline V gene encodes CDR1 GTSNPN and CDR2 SVGIG (reference sequence). The CDR3 has 13 amino acids. Trimming left V 0 bases short and J 7 bases short, with 12 bases between. The CDR3 loop reads CAWSVLETSGYTF. The CDR3 DNA follows: TGTGCCTGGAGTGTACTGGAGACCAGTGGCTACACCTTC.

This clonotype was seen repeatedly, ten times or more. This sequence joins TRBV6-1 and TRBJ2-7, with D perhaps being TRBD1 or TRBD2 (6 bases each). V gave up 4 bases and J gave up 3 bases, with 13 bases separating them. CDR1 is MNHNS, CDR2 SASEGT, per germline. The CDR3 is 14 residues long. The CDR3 reads CASSGGGTHYEQYF. The CDR3 DNA follows: TGTGCCAGCAGTGGAGGAGGGACACACTACGAGCAGTACTTC.

This clonotype occurred many times. This rearrangement joins TRBV7-9 to TRBJ2-7, with 13 bases matching TRBD2. The CDR3 is 14 residues long. The germline V gene encodes CDR1 SEHNR and CDR2 FQNEAQ (reference sequence). V was pared by 5 bases and J by 7 bases, with 5 bases of the junction left unmatched. In DNA form, the CDR3 reads TGTGCCAGCAGCAAGACTAGCGGGAGGCGTGAGCAGTACTTC. Amino acid sequence: CASSKTSGRREQYF.

This clonotype was observed a few times. The chain couples TRBV20-1 to TRBJ2-2, with D possibly matching TRBD1 (5 bases). This CDR3 comprises 16 residues. Germline V lookup: CDR1 DFQATT, CDR2 SNEGSKA (reference sequence). The V end was cut by 1 base, the J end by 0 bases, with 12 bases between. For the CDR3, the DNA is TGCAGTGCTAGAGGCCGACAGATAGCGAACACCGGGGAGCTGTTTTTT. Translating gives CSARGRQIANTGELFF.

There are many counts of this clonotype. The chain joins TRBV7-9 to TRBJ2-7; D ambiguous. CDR1 and CDR2 (germline): SEHNR, FQNEAQ (reference sequence). CDR3 size: 12 residues. Trimming took off 5 bases at V and 7 bases at J, with 12 bases between the two ends. The CDR3: CASSRGAGEQYF. The CDR3 nucleotides are TGTGCCAGCAGCCGCGGAGCTGGGGAGCAGTACTTC.

The chain couples TRBV4-1 to TRBJ2-1, with 11 nucleotides matching TRBD2. The CDR3 sequence is 18 residues long. After removal of 6 bases from V and 0 bases from J, the junction contained 10 bases not matched to a gene. Germline V gene lookup returns CDR1 MGHRA and CDR2 YSYEKL. CDR3 DNA: TGCGCCAGCAGTGGACTAGCGGGTTCCCTTAGCTCCTACAATGAGCAGTTCTTC. This codes for CASSGLAGSLSSYNEQFF.